The 3 T cell receptor beta chains presented below share a single source sample, sequenced in a study of blood T cell repertoires in COVID-19. Clones were sequenced by immunoSEQ multiplex PCR, and TCRdb holds only the in-frame ones, with some missing. The sample holds around 60,000 clones, approximately 91% seen once. Sample: peripheral blood. The receptors originated from a man between 50 and 59 years old with active COVID-19.

V is TRBV6-4 and J is TRBJ1-1; tentative D call: TRBD1 (5 bases). CDR3 size: 13 residues. Germline V CDR1 and CDR2: MRHNA, SNTAGT. The germline V and J ends were trimmed by 6 bases and 1 base, with 9 bases remaining between them. CDR3 in DNA: TGTGCCAGCAGGACCCAGGGGAACACTGAAGCTTTCTTT. Its protein product is CASRTQGNTEAFF.

The gene calls are TRBV6-5 and TRBJ1-5; no clear D. Germline CDR1 MNHEY, CDR2 SVGAGI. This CDR3 contains 15 residues. V was shortened by 8 bases and J by 6 bases, with 20 bases between the two germline ends. CDR3 in amino acids: CASLPLGRERQPQHF. The CDR3 DNA is TGTGCCAGCCTCCCGCTCGGGAGGGAACGTCAGCCCCAGCATTTT.

The chain couples TRBV19 to TRBJ1-4, with D perhaps TRBD1 (6 bases). The CDR3 loop spans 15 amino acids. The germline V and J ends were trimmed by 4 bases and 7 bases, with 16 bases remaining between them. Germline CDR1 is LNHDA and CDR2 is SQIVND (reference sequence). The chain's CDR3 is CASSTRGDWGEKLFF. Written as DNA, the CDR3 is TGTGCCAGTAGTACCAGGGGAGACTGGGGTGAAAAACTGTTTTTT.